This TCR beta chain stems from a study of blood T cell repertoires in COVID-19. About the research overall: Some COVID-19 samples were acute and others convalescent; all came from the United States, Italy and Spain. T cells, B-cell-depleted T cells, or PBMCs provided the cDNA or gDNA that served as material.

In the original workflow: Reference gene primers were amplified, and this amplification served to estimate nucleated cell counts. Generated by immunoSEQ multiplex PCR, the TCRdb table keeps only in-frame clones and is missing some. Clone size and V and J calls were adopted from that table, with D and trimming inferred from the DNA. The sample records 100,000 to 150,000 clones, 86% being singletons. This clone was seen just once. This CDR3 region has 20 residues. The receptor's source is a human donor in a cohort sampled during active COVID-19. The specimen sequenced was peripheral blood. V and J are TRBV21-1 and TRBJ2-3; TRBD2 is taken as the D call from the table, unchecked against the DNA. TRBV21-1 is noted as a pseudogene. In nucleotides, the CDR3 is TGTGCCAGCAGCAAAGTTTTTCTTGGAAACCCGGGACTAGCGGGAGATACGCAGTATTTT. This codes for CASSKVFLGNPGLAGDTQYF.